This TCR beta chain was observed in a study of memory CD4+ T cells and cytomegalovirus serostatus. Study summary: Donors were healthy Belgian adults, 9 CMV seropositive and about 24 seronegative.

Single viable CD3+CD4+CD8-CD45RO+ cells were sorted as the memory CD4+ T cells. Serum IgG to CMV pp150, pp28, p38 and p52 defined serostatus. Trimming stripped 0 bases from V and 2 bases from J, with 12 bases between. The CDR3 length is 16 residues. The V gene's germline CDR1 is LNHNV and CDR2 YYDKDF (reference sequence). The authors' processing: After removing out-of-frame reads, around 2,000,000 distinct TCRbeta sequences remained. Measured with immunoSEQ multiplex PCR; TCRdb has only the in-frame clones, and not every one. V and J calls and clone size are those listed in that table; D and trimming were worked out from the DNA. This table has about 43,000 clones, over 70% appearing once.

The sequencing sample was made of memory CD4+ T cells from blood. The chain links TRBV15 to TRBJ2-3, with D perhaps TRBD2 (7 bases). The sequence was obtained from an adult in good health and CMV-seronegative. The CDR3 protein is CATSRDAGANTDTQYF. CDR3 DNA sequence: TGTGCCACCAGCAGAGACGCGGGGGCGAACACAGATACGCAGTATTTT.